This T cell receptor (beta chain) emerged from a study of Graves' ophthalmopathy and Graves' hyperthyroidism. General study findings and limits: Forecasting of ophthalmopathy progression by the model achieved about 71% sensitivity and approximately 72% specificity.

From RNA, the CDR3 regions of TCR beta chains were amplified and sequenced. The authors performed first-round RT-PCR with HTBI primers and then a second-round multiplex PCR. TCRdb used MiXCR to reprocess the multiplex PCR reads, holding one entry per CDR3 protein. Of about 700,000 distinct CDR3 sequences in the sample, 40% were seen once. A word on this clonotype: Its specificity is not known.

Serum thyroxine and TRAb, along with clinical symptoms, thyroid ultrasound and orbital computed tomography, were what diagnosis relied on. Per germline, CDR1 SGHNT and CDR2 YYREEE (reference sequence). CDR3 length: 14 residues. V lost 5 bases to trimming and J lost 3 bases, with 14 bases between them. The chain has TRBV5-4 and TRBJ1-1; tentative D call: TRBD1 (5 bases). This clonotype originated in an adult man with Graves' ophthalmopathy. Material: peripheral blood. CDR3 in DNA: TGTGCCAGCAGGAGCAGGGCGGTTGACACTGAAGCTTTCTTT. It encodes CASRSRAVDTEAFF.